These 28 T cell receptor beta chains were sequenced from one sample in a study of cytomegalovirus exposure and HLA in healthy donors. 13 Jbeta primers and 60 Vbeta primers were used for the PCR. Sequencing was performed with immunoSEQ multiplex PCR; in TCRdb, only in-frame clones are kept and a portion is missing. The sample carries 99,000 or so clones, about 78% recorded once. The specimen sequenced was PBMCs. Source of these receptors: a man aged 25 to 45 in good health and CMV-seronegative.

The V gene is TRBV28, the J gene TRBJ2-7; the D gene is possibly TRBD1 (5 bases). CDR3 length: 11 residues. V was cut by 4 bases and J by 12 bases, with 13 bases left in between. From germline, CDR1 is MDHEN and CDR2 SYDVKM. The CDR3 nucleotides are TGTGCCAGCAGTTCGAGGACACTGCGGTACTTC. Its protein is CASSSRTLRYF.

The chain combines TRBV7-8 with TRBJ2-7, with 7 bases that match TRBD2. After removal of 0 bases from V and 0 bases from J, the junction contained 11 bases not matched to a gene. In germline, CDR1 is SGHVS, CDR2 FQNEAQ. The CDR3 has 18 residues. The CDR3 loop reads CASSLARALAETSYEQYF. Here the CDR3 DNA reads TGTGCCAGCAGCTTAGCGCGGGCGCTAGCGGAAACCTCCTACGAGCAGTACTTC.

This clone was picked up a small number of times. The chain has TRBV7-8 and TRBJ2-7, with 9 bases lining up with TRBD1. V lost 1 base and J lost 4; bases outside the gene matches: 8. The length of the CDR3 is 16 residues. Germline-derived CDR1 and CDR2 are SGHVS and FQNEAQ. The CDR3 region is CASSLGGTGGWYEQYF. CDR3 bases: TGTGCCAGCAGCTTAGGTGGCACAGGGGGCTGGTACGAGCAGTACTTC.

This clone was seen a few times. This chain links TRBV30 with TRBJ2-3; 7 bases match TRBD1. Germline-derived CDR1 and CDR2 are GTSNPN and SVGIG (reference sequence). This CDR3 is 13 amino acids long. The V gene end was trimmed by 3 bases and the J gene end by 6 bases; junction bases not matched to a gene: 6. The CDR3 reads CAWSEGAPDTQYF. Here the CDR3 DNA reads TGTGCCTGGAGCGAGGGGGCCCCGGATACGCAGTATTTT.

This clone was detected only a few times. The chain is built from TRBV6-5 and TRBJ1-3; the match to TRBD1 covers 7 bases. The CDR3 sequence is 14 residues long. The germline V gene encodes CDR1 MNHEY and CDR2 SVGAGI. V shed 7 bases, J shed 0 bases, and the junction held 3 bases outside the gene matches. The CDR3 sequence is CASKGQPSGNTIYF. The CDR3 nucleotides are TGTGCCAGCAAGGGACAGCCCTCTGGAAACACCATATATTTT.

The chain carries TRBV19 and TRBJ2-1, with 8 nucleotides matching TRBD1. The CDR3 is made up of 14 amino acids. V shed 6 bases and J 0 bases; nucleotides not matched to a gene: 1. Germline lookup yields CDR1 LNHDA and CDR2 SQIVND (reference sequence). The CDR3, as DNA: TGTGCCAGTAGCACAGGGGGCTCCTACAATGAGCAGTTCTTC. Residues: CASSTGGSYNEQFF.

The chain recombines TRBV29-1 with TRBJ2-5, with D possibly being TRBD2 (7 bases). The CDR3 extends over 13 amino acids. Germline V gives CDR1 SQVTM, CDR2 ANQGSEA. The germline V and J ends were trimmed by 3 bases and 3 bases, with 11 bases remaining between them. CDR3 sequence reads: CSVERGLEETQYF. The CDR3, as DNA: TGCAGCGTTGAGCGGGGGCTTGAAGAGACCCAGTACTTC.

The chain recombines TRBV29-1 with TRBJ2-2, with TRBD2 identical over 7 bases. Trimming at V came to 7 bases and at J to 0 bases, leaving 5 bases not matched to a gene. In germline, CDR1 is SQVTM, CDR2 ANQGSEA. There are 14 residues in the CDR3. In DNA form, the CDR3 reads TGCAGCGCTGCGGGAGTAGCGAACACCGGGGAGCTGTTTTTT. Encoded protein: CSAAGVANTGELFF.

The chain couples TRBV29-1 to TRBJ1-1, with 7 bases lining up with TRBD1. Germline-derived CDR1 and CDR2 are SQVTM and ANQGSEA. Losses at the gene ends were 2 bases for V and 5 bases for J; bases not matched to a gene: 5. The CDR3 runs to 13 residues. The CDR3 nucleotides read TGCAGCGTTGAAACAGGGGCGGGTACTGAAGCTTTCTTT. Its translation: CSVETGAGTEAFF.

This clone was observed a single time. The V call is TRBV4-1, the J call TRBJ2-7; TRBD2 matches at 10 bases. Per germline, CDR1 MGHRA and CDR2 YSYEKL. V was clipped by 0 bases and J by 2 bases; unmatched bases: 1. CDR3 length equals 15 residues. The CDR3 coding sequence is TGCGCCAGCAGCCAAGAACTAGCGGGAACCTACGAGCAGTACTTC. Its translation is CASSQELAGTYEQYF.

J is TRBJ1-1 and V is TRBV15; D perhaps matches TRBD1 (6 bases). Germline V gene data show CDR1 as LNHNV and CDR2 as YYDKDF (reference sequence). The ends were cut back, 3 bases at V and 10 bases at J, with 21 bases in the middle. CDR3 length: 15 residues. In nucleotides, the CDR3 is TGTGCCACCAGCAGCCTTGGTCCGACTCAGGACAGAGCTTTCTTT. Its protein product is CATSSLGPTQDRAFF.

The rearrangement uses TRBV10-3 and TRBJ2-3, with 7 nucleotides matching TRBD2. Germline lookup yields CDR1 ENHRY and CDR2 SYGVKD. This CDR3 has 17 amino acids. Trimming removed 5 bases from V and 1 base from J; junction bases left unmatched: 12. CDR3 loop: CAISHAGVGGGTDTQYF. The CDR3 DNA follows: TGTGCCATCAGTCACGCGGGGGTGGGAGGGGGCACAGATACGCAGTATTTT.

The chain recombines TRBV18 with TRBJ2-1; perhaps TRBD1 as D (6 bases). This CDR3 spans 14 amino acids. Trimming left V 3 bases short and J 6 bases short, with 12 bases between. The germline V gene has CDR1 KGHSH and CDR2 LQKENI. The CDR3 sequence: CASSPGRGVNEQFF. Here the CDR3 DNA reads TGTGCCAGCTCACCGGGCAGGGGTGTCAATGAGCAGTTCTTC.

The chain is built from TRBV5-6 and TRBJ2-7; no firm D call. The V gene lost 0 bases and the J gene lost 3 bases, with 13 bases spanning the gap. The germline gives CDR1 SGHDT, CDR2 YYEEEE. This CDR3 has 15 amino acids. The CDR3 spells CASSLGTFTSYEQYF. The CDR3 DNA is TGTGCCAGCAGCTTGGGCACCTTCACAAGCTACGAGCAGTACTTC.

V is TRBV4-1 and J is TRBJ1-3; the D is unclear. Trimming took 0 bases from V and 0 from J, leaving 9 bases between them. In germline, CDR1 is MGHRA, CDR2 YSYEKL. The CDR3 consists of 16 residues. CDR3 amino acids: CASSQDFPNSGNTIYF. CDR3 nucleotide sequence: TGCGCCAGCAGCCAAGATTTTCCCAACTCTGGAAACACCATATATTTT.

The chain carries TRBV29-1 and TRBJ2-3, with 12 bases that match TRBD1. The junction had 7 bases not matched to a gene; V was cut back by 3 bases and J by 3 bases. This CDR3 comprises 16 residues. CDR1 and CDR2 from the germline V gene are SQVTM and ANQGSEA. In nucleotides, the CDR3 is TGCAGCGTTGACTCACCGGGACAGGGGGCGACAGATACGCAGTATTTT. This gives the protein CSVDSPGQGATDTQYF.

The chain uses TRBV6-5 and TRBJ1-5; weak D call: TRBD1 (6 bases). Germline V gene lookup returns CDR1 MNHEY and CDR2 SVGAGI. This CDR3 has 15 amino acids. The germline V and J ends were trimmed by 6 bases and 3 bases, with 15 bases remaining between them. The CDR3 sequence: CASSQDRRANQPQHF. CDR3 DNA: TGTGCCAGCAGCCAGGACAGAAGAGCCAATCAGCCCCAGCATTTT.

In its sample, this clone was seen once. The rearrangement links TRBV5-1 to TRBJ2-1, with D tentatively TRBD1 (5 bases). CDR3 length: 15 residues. Per germline, CDR1 SGHRS and CDR2 YFSETQ. The germline V and J ends were trimmed by 4 bases and 3 bases, with 14 bases remaining between them. The CDR3 bases are TGCGCCAGCAGCAGCCGCAGGGTGATCTACAATGAGCAGTTCTTC. It codes for CASSSRRVIYNEQFF. The variable domain in full, completed from reference TRBV5-1 and TRBJ2-1, reads KAGVTQTPRYLIKTRGQQVTLSCSPISGHRSVSWYQQTPGQGLQFLFEYFSETQRNKGNFPGRFSGRQFSNSRSEMNVSTLELGDSALYLCASSSRRVIYNEQFFGPGTRLTVL.

This clone was counted a few times. V is TRBV6-5 and J is TRBJ1-2; D is undetermined. The CDR3 extends over 14 amino acids. The germline CDR1 and CDR2 sequences are MNHEY and SVGAGI. Trimming removed 1 base at V and 6 bases at J, with 12 bases between. CDR3: CASSYWSGNDGYTF. CDR3 coding DNA: TGTGCCAGCAGTTACTGGTCGGGGAATGATGGCTACACCTTC.

This clone was observed once. The chain couples TRBV6-5 to TRBJ1-5; 9 nucleotides align to TRBD1. This CDR3 has 14 residues. CDR1 and CDR2 from the germline V gene are MNHEY and SVGAGI. Trimming took 4 bases from V and 4 from J; bases not matched to a gene: 2. The CDR3 nucleotides are TGTGCCAGCAGTTGGGGGACAGGGAATCAGCCCCAGCATTTT. Its translation: CASSWGTGNQPQHF.

The chain carries TRBV7-9 and TRBJ2-7; 9 nucleotides align to TRBD1. V shed 5 bases and J 1 base; nucleotides not matched to a gene: 3. The V gene's germline CDR1 is SEHNR and CDR2 FQNEAQ (reference sequence). The CDR3 is 14 residues long. The CDR3 protein is CASSIGTGSYEQYF. In DNA form, the CDR3 reads TGTGCCAGCAGCATCGGGACAGGGTCCTACGAGCAGTACTTC.

This rearrangement joins TRBV27 to TRBJ2-2; TRBD1 aligns across 8 bases. The J segment lost 7 bases and the V segment lost 6 bases, leaving 1 base of the junction unmatched. The CDR3 runs 12 residues. Germline V gene data show CDR1 as MNHEY and CDR2 as SMNVEV (reference sequence). The CDR3 region has the DNA TGTGCCAGCAGAACAGGGGGCGGGGAGCTGTTTTTT. Amino acids: CASRTGGGELFF.

The chain has TRBV2 and TRBJ1-5; D is undetermined. The CDR3 consists of 12 residues. CDR1 and CDR2 from the germline V gene are SNHLY and FYNNEI. Deletions cut 7 bases from V and 4 bases from J, with 8 bases between. The CDR3: CASMRGNQPQHF. CDR3 in DNA: TGTGCCAGCATGAGAGGGAATCAGCCCCAGCATTTT.

The rearrangement links TRBV18 to TRBJ2-7; 7 nucleotides align to TRBD1. In germline, CDR1 is KGHSH, CDR2 LQKENI. The V gene end was trimmed by 4 bases and the J gene end by 6 bases; junction bases not matched to a gene: 3. This CDR3 spans 12 amino acids. The CDR3 DNA reads TGTGCCAGCTCACGACAGGGAAGCGAGCAGTACTTC. It is translated as CASSRQGSEQYF.

A few counts support this clone. This chain connects TRBV4-3 to TRBJ1-1; D is ambiguous. Between the trimmed V and J ends, which lost 1 base and 5 bases, there was a span of 8 bases. Germline CDR1 and CDR2: LGHNA and YSLEER. This CDR3 is 13 amino acids long. This CDR3 reads CASSQVGVTEAFF. The CDR3 bases are TGCGCCAGCAGCCAAGTCGGGGTTACTGAAGCTTTCTTT.

The chain joins TRBV10-1 to TRBJ2-4; possible D gene TRBD2, 5 bases. Deletions cut 3 bases from V and 0 bases from J, with 6 bases between. Germline lookup yields CDR1 WNHNN and CDR2 SYGVQD (reference sequence). The CDR3 contains 14 residues. The chain's CDR3 is CASSDGVAKNIQYF. The CDR3, as DNA: TGCGCCAGCAGTGACGGGGTAGCCAAAAACATTCAGTACTTC.

This chain links TRBV29-1 with TRBJ2-5; a possible D gene is TRBD2 (6 bases). V was pared by 4 bases and J by 0 bases, with 18 bases between. Per the germline V gene, CDR1 is SQVTM and CDR2 is ANQGSEA. The CDR3 has 16 residues. The CDR3 spells CSVGSVGGAYQETQYF. In DNA form, the CDR3 reads TGCAGCGTTGGTTCAGTTGGCGGGGCGTACCAAGAGACCCAGTACTTC.

The J gene is TRBJ2-5, the V gene TRBV13, with no clear D. Germline V CDR1 and CDR2: PRHDT, FYEKMQ (reference sequence). The CDR3 spans 11 residues. V was pared by 6 bases and J by 5 bases, with 7 bases between. In nucleotides, the CDR3 is TGTGCCAGCAGTGTCGGGGAGACCCAGTACTTC. Protein sequence: CASSVGETQYF.